These T cell receptor beta chains were read from a single sample in a study of shared clonotypes between healthy human individuals. TCRdb keeps only in-frame clones here, not all; method: immunoSEQ multiplex PCR. The repertoire includes about 1.1 million clones, around three quarters of them detected once, and approximately 0.95% sits in the top ten. The sequenced material came from memory CD4+ T cells from PBMCs. Source of these receptors: a man aged 18 to 29 in good health. Some clones in this sample may be carry-over from other donors' samples. Each CDR3 is given with its conserved first and last residue. D genes are given only for firm matches. Size is omitted from some rows. Given values are once, few, many or a class for expanded clones.

-	16	-	TRBV5-1	TRBJ2-7	TGCGCCAGCAGCTTGGCACTCGTTGACGGGGCCTACGAGCAGTACTTC	CASSLALVDGAYEQYF
-	15	-	TRBV27	TRBJ1-4	TGTGCCAGCAGTTTATCAGGGGCAACTAATGAAAAACTGTTTTTT	CASSLSGATNEKLFF
-	14	-	TRBV30	TRBJ1-1	TGTGCCTGGAGCGGACAGACGATGAATACTGGAGCTTTCTTT	CAWSGQTMNTGAFF
-	14	-	TRBV5-4	TRBJ2-7	TGTGCCAGCAGCTTGGGGAACACTAAGGGGGAGCAGTACTTC	CASSLGNTKGEQYF
once	14	-	TRBV5-1	TRBJ2-2	TGCGCCAGCATCAAGGACAGGGAGGGCGGGGAGCTGTTTTTT	CASIKDREGGELFF
-	14	-	TRBV28	TRBJ1-4	TGTGCCAGCAGTGTAGGACTGGTTAATGAAAAACTGTTTTTT	CASSVGLVNEKLFF
-	14	-	TRBV5-4	TRBJ1-2	TGTGCCAGCAGCTTTTCCCCAAGAACGTATGGCTACACCTTC	CASSFSPRTYGYTF
-	12	TRBD1	TRBV5-1	TRBJ2-1	TGCGCCAGCGGGACAGGGGCCGGGCGGCAGTTCTTC	CASGTGAGRQFF
few	13	-	TRBV14	TRBJ2-7	TGTGCCAGCAGCCAAGTAGGCAGGGGCGAGCAGTACTTC	CASSQVGRGEQYF
-	14	-	TRBV15	TRBJ2-4	TGTGCCACCAGCAGGGCCGGGACGGGAAACATTCAGTACTTC	CATSRAGTGNIQYF
-	16	TRBD2	TRBV30	TRBJ2-3	TGTGCCTGGAGTACAGCGGGGACCCACAACACAGATACGCAGTATTTT	CAWSTAGTHNTDTQYF
few	11	-	TRBV28	TRBJ1-2	TGTGCCAGCAGTTCTGTGGGCGGCTACACCTTC	CASSSVGGYTF
-	15	-	TRBV7-3	TRBJ2-5	TGTGCCAGCAGCTTGGAGGGGAGAAGCCTAGAGACCCAGTACTTC	CASSLEGRSLETQYF
-	17	TRBD1	TRBV5-4	TRBJ2-7	TGTGCCAGCAGCTTGGCTCTGATGGGACAGAGCTCCTACGAGCAGTACTTC	CASSLALMGQSSYEQYF
-	15	TRBD1	TRBV18	TRBJ2-5	TGTGCCAGCTCACCGACAGGGGGAAAAAAAGAGACCCAGTACTTC	CASSPTGGKKETQYF
once	16	-	TRBV5-1	TRBJ2-5	TGCGCCAGCAGCTTGGGCAATTCGGGGTTGGGGGAGACCCAGTACTTC	CASSLGNSGLGETQYF
-	14	-	TRBV2	TRBJ1-3	TGTGCCAGCCATATGAGGGGTTCCGGAAACACCATATATTTT	CASHMRGSGNTIYF
-	17	-	TRBV18	TRBJ1-2	TGTGCCAGCTCACCACCGGAAGGGCCAGGTACTAACTATGGCTACACCTTC	CASSPPEGPGTNYGYTF
once	17	-	TRBV5-1	TRBJ2-1	TGCGCCAGCAGCCCCTCTTTCCCCGGGAGCTCCTACAATGAGCAGTTCTTC	CASSPSFPGSSYNEQFF
few	16	TRBD1	TRBV28	TRBJ1-1	TGTGCCAGCATCATTCTTCCGGGACAGGGAAGCACTGAAGCTTTCTTT	CASIILPGQGSTEAFF
-	16	TRBD2	TRBV14	TRBJ2-3	TGTGCCAGCAGCCCCCGGACTAGCTCGGACACAGATACGCAGTATTTT	CASSPRTSSDTDTQYF
-	15	TRBD2	TRBV6-1	TRBJ2-2	TGTGCCAGCAGTGATGGGGGGGTTCTCACCGGGGAGCTGTTTTTT	CASSDGGVLTGELFF
-	16	-	TRBV28	TRBJ1-4	TGTGCCAGCAGATATCGGGGCCGCACAACTAATGAAAAACTGTTTTTT	CASRYRGRTTNEKLFF
-	13	-	TRBV7-6	TRBJ2-5	TGTGCCAGCAGCTTAGGACCCCAAGAGACCCAGTACTTC	CASSLGPQETQYF
once	14	-	TRBV7-2	TRBJ2-3	TGTGCCAGTCTTAAGGGAGGACGCACAGATACGCAGTATTTT	CASLKGGRTDTQYF
-	11	-	TRBV11-1	TRBJ2-7	TGTGCCAGCAGCTTATATCGCGAGCAGTACTTC	CASSLYREQYF
-	17	-	TRBV18	TRBJ1-4	TGTGCCAGCTCACCACTTAGTGGGGACACCAATTTGGAAAAACTGTTTTTT	CASSPLSGDTNLEKLFF
-	16	TRBD2	TRBV2	TRBJ2-5	TGTGCCAGCACCGAGGGGATAGCGGGATCGATTGAGACCCAGTACTTC	CASTEGIAGSIETQYF
few	17	-	TRBV28	TRBJ2-7	TGTGCCAGCAGTTCCCCTTCCTCGTGGCGGGGCTCCTACGAGCAGTACTTC	CASSSPSSWRGSYEQYF
once	15	-	TRBV6-5	TRBJ1-4	TGTGCCAGCAGTTACGGCAGTACAACTAATGAAAAACTGTTTTTT	CASSYGSTTNEKLFF
-	14	-	TRBV2	TRBJ2-7	TGTGCCAGGGGGAGGAGAGGGGATCGCAGCGAGCAGTACTTC	CARGRRGDRSEQYF
-	11	-	TRBV25-1	TRBJ1-2	TGTGCCAGCAGTGAATATTCCGGCTACACCTTC	CASSEYSGYTF
-	13	TRBD1	TRBV2	TRBJ2-7	TGTGCCAGCAGTGCGGGACAGGGGTTCGAGCAGTACTTC	CASSAGQGFEQYF
-	16	-	TRBV6-1	TRBJ1-4	TGTGCCAGCAGTGGTGGGGGCCTAGGAACTAATGAAAAACTGTTTTTT	CASSGGGLGTNEKLFF
-	14	-	TRBV28	TRBJ2-5	TGTGCCAGCAGTTTCGGAGGCGGCCAAGAGACCCAGTACTTC	CASSFGGGQETQYF
-	13	-	TRBV27	TRBJ1-2	TGTGCCAGCAGTTCGGGGCGCGGCTATGGCTACACCTTC	CASSSGRGYGYTF
-	15	-	TRBV6-6	TRBJ2-3	TGTGCCAGCAGGTTGATGGACCATAGCACAGATACGCAGTATTTT	CASRLMDHSTDTQYF
-	17	TRBD2	TRBV7-9	TRBJ2-3	TGTGCCAGCAGCTTAGCCCTAGCGGGAGCGTGGGCGGATACGCAGTATTTT	CASSLALAGAWADTQYF
-	17	TRBD1	TRBV5-6	TRBJ2-2	TGTGCCAGCAGCTTGTTCATCGAGACAGGGGACACCGGGGAGCTGTTTTTT	CASSLFIETGDTGELFF
-	15	TRBD1	TRBV5-1	TRBJ2-3	TGCGCCAGCAGCCCGGGACAGGCTTTCACAGATACGCAGTATTTT	CASSPGQAFTDTQYF
-	17	TRBD1	TRBV4-1	TRBJ1-5	TGCGCCAGCAGCCAAGATGGACAGGGACGGCGCAATCAGCCCCAGCATTTT	CASSQDGQGRRNQPQHF
few	15	-	TRBV7-9	TRBJ2-3	TGTGCCAGCAGCTTAGTGGGTTTCCTTCCAGATACGCAGTATTTT	CASSLVGFLPDTQYF
once	15	TRBD1	TRBV5-4	TRBJ2-3	TGTGCCAGCAGCTTTACAGGGGGGAGCACAGATACGCAGTATTTT	CASSFTGGSTDTQYF